These T cell receptor beta chains were read from a single sample in a study of T-cell reconstitution after alpha-beta-depleted transplantation in children. One entry per CDR3 protein results from TCRdb running MiXCR on the PCR reads. The profile shows hundreds of thousands of distinct CDR3 sequences, 13% of them singletons. Sequencing used PBMCs, obtained before TCRalphabeta/CD19-depleted stem cell transplant. These TCRs come from a girl aged 2-10 years with congenital amegakaryocytic thrombocytopenia, due to receive a stem cell transplant. Both conserved end residues are part of each CDR3. Fields, in order: J gene, CDR3 length, V gene, CDR3 protein.

TRBJ1-2,18,TRBV19,CASSTLDLSGQTNYGYTF
TRBJ2-7,15,TRBV4-1,CASSHPGDSSYEQYF
TRBJ2-5,12,TRBV29-1,CSVEDLLETQYF
TRBJ2-1,15,TRBV9,CASSVAGVTYNEQFF
TRBJ2-1,12,TRBV12-3/TRBV12-4,CASSPPWEGQFF
TRBJ2-7,12,TRBV5-5,CASSSSEIEQYF
TRBJ2-3,16,TRBV7-9,CASSPYPGQGTDTQYF
TRBJ1-4,14,TRBV12-3/TRBV12-4,CASSPGAINEKLFF
TRBJ2-2,13,TRBV7-7,CASRQRNTGELFF
TRBJ2-1,16,TRBV18,CASSPSGGLTYNEQFF
TRBJ2-7,13,TRBV14,CASSQDQDYEQYF
TRBJ2-3,14,TRBV11-2,CASYGRSSTDTQYF
TRBJ2-5,14,TRBV20-1,CSASGSGYQETQYF
TRBJ1-1,10,TRBV29-1,CSALNTEAFF
TRBJ2-1,11,TRBV3-1,CASSQVYEQFF
TRBJ2-7,20,TRBV3-1,CATSQEFNEATGTSPYEQYF
TRBJ2-2,15,TRBV10-3,CAISGGLAGTGELFF
TRBJ1-1,14,TRBV20-1,CSASAGALNTEAFF
TRBJ2-2,16,TRBV12-3/TRBV12-4,CASSLAPGSDAGELFF
TRBJ2-1,16,TRBV5-1,CASSSGLAGPRNEQFF
TRBJ1-6,14,TRBV7-9,CASSEGQGYSPLHF
TRBJ2-1,15,TRBV10-3,CAISVPGGLPNEQFF
TRBJ2-3,16,TRBV2,CASSEQGGASTDTQYF
TRBJ2-1,11,TRBV12-3/TRBV12-4,CASSPDPKQFF